This T cell receptor (beta chain) was recorded in a study of cytomegalovirus exposure and HLA in healthy donors. The study, taken as a whole, reports: Indistinguishable V segments such as TRBV6-2 and TRBV6-3 were excluded. Presence/absence analyses supposed approximately even sequencing depth among donors. In all likelihood, a cluster of highly shared sequence variants was a sequencing artifact. Among TCR beta chains, those listed as cytomegalovirus-associated numbered over 150.

Primers: 60 Vbeta forward and 13 Jbeta reverse. The repertoire was sequenced with immunoSEQ multiplex PCR; TCRdb's copy has only in-frame clones and lacks some. The sample carries 95,000 to 120,000 clones, over 55% recorded once. Germline CDR1 LNHDA, CDR2 SQIVND (reference sequence). Between the trimmed V and J ends, which lost 9 bases and 1 base, there was a span of 9 bases. CDR3 length equals 12 residues. This clone was picked up a small number of times. Its antigen is undetermined. The sequenced sample was PBMCs. The chain joins TRBV19 to TRBJ1-1, with D unresolved. The clonotype was recovered from a man aged 18 to 29 in good health and CMV-seropositive. CDR3 DNA: TGTGCCAGCCACGGGTGGAACACTGAAGCTTTCTTT. It translates to CASHGWNTEAFF.